This is a list of T cell receptor beta chains from one sample in a study of T cell responses to AZD1222 COVID-19 vaccine. The method was immunoSEQ multiplex PCR; TCRdb's version includes in-frame clones alone and lacks a portion of them. The sample holds around 120,000 clones, 85% to 90% seen once. The source material was peripheral blood, sampled on day 0 of AZD1222 vaccination. These receptors were taken from an adult in good health. Both conserved end residues are part of each CDR3. The D gene is left open where the match is weak. Clone size is shown for a subset of rows, as once, few, many or a class of expanded clone.

J gene | D gene | V gene | clone size | CDR3 DNA | CDR3 protein
TRBJ1-2 | TRBD1 | TRBV5-6 | . | TGTGCCAGCAGTGGAGGGGGCGCTGGCTATGGCTACACCTTC | CASSGGGAGYGYTF
TRBJ1-1 | TRBD1 | TRBV7-3 | once | TGTGCCAGCAGCTTAGACAGGGAAACTGAAGCTTTCTTT | CASSLDRETEAFF
TRBJ1-1 | . | TRBV3-1/TRBV3-2 | . | TGTGCCAGCAGCCCCTTGGGGGACAACACTGAAGCTTTCTTT | CASSPLGDNTEAFF
TRBJ2-3 | TRBD2 | TRBV5-4 | . | TGTGCCAGCAGCTTGTTGGCGGGAGGCACAGATACGCAGTATTTT | CASSLLAGGTDTQYF
TRBJ1-2 | . | TRBV27 | . | TGTGCCAGCAGTTATCGCCCGGATGGGGGGAGTGGCTACACCTTC | CASSYRPDGGSGYTF
TRBJ1-1 | . | TRBV20-1 | . | TGCAGTGCGGGTAGCACTGAAGCTTTCTTT | CSAGSTEAFF
TRBJ1-2 | . | TRBV30 | . | TGTGCCTGGAGTGTTACCTCAAACTATGGCTACACCTTC | CAWSVTSNYGYTF
TRBJ2-2 | TRBD1 | TRBV7-9 | . | TGTGCCAGCAGCTCCCCCGGGACAGGGGACACCGGGGAGCTGTTTTTT | CASSSPGTGDTGELFF
TRBJ2-1 | . | TRBV3-1/TRBV3-2 | . | TGTGCCAGCAGCCAAGACGGGGGAGTGGTCGATGAGCAGTTCTTC | CASSQDGGVVDEQFF
TRBJ2-3 | . | TRBV11-2 | . | TGTGCCAGCAGCTGGGCCGGGACTTGGGGCACAGATACGCAGTATTTT | CASSWAGTWGTDTQYF
TRBJ1-2 | . | TRBV4-2 | . | TGTGCCAGCAGCCAAGAAGGCCCTTTCGGAGGCTACTATGGCTACACCTTC | CASSQEGPFGGYYGYTF
TRBJ1-3 | . | TRBV7-2 | . | TGTGCCAGCAGCAGGGACGGAGGTCCTTCTGGAAACACCATATATTTT | CASSRDGGPSGNTIYF
TRBJ2-3 | . | TRBV5-1 | . | TGCGCCAGCAGCTTAACTACCACAGATACGCAGTATTTT | CASSLTTTDTQYF
TRBJ1-4 | . | TRBV6-5 | . | TGTGCCAGCAGACAATTAGGGGCGGATGAAAAACTGTTTTTT | CASRQLGADEKLFF
TRBJ1-2 | . | TRBV7-2 | . | TGTGCCAGCAGCTTAGCGGGCACGGCTAACTATGGCTACACCTTC | CASSLAGTANYGYTF
TRBJ2-2 | . | TRBV13 | . | TGTGCCAGCAGCCAGACCGGCGGGGAGCTGTTTTTT | CASSQTGGELFF
TRBJ2-6 | . | TRBV19 | . | TGTGCCAGTAGTAGGGGAAGCTCTGGGGCCAACGTCCTGACTTTC | CASSRGSSGANVLTF
TRBJ2-5 | TRBD1 | TRBV6-1 | . | TGTGCCAGCAGTGCAACCGGACAGGGGGCGGGAGAGACCCAGTACTTC | CASSATGQGAGETQYF
TRBJ2-6 | . | TRBV5-4 | . | TGTGCCAGCAGCTTCAAACAGAGCTCTGGGGCCAACGTCCTGACTTTC | CASSFKQSSGANVLTF
TRBJ1-5 | . | TRBV19 | once | TGTGCCAGTATCGGCAGGTCCGAGGGCAATCAGCCCCAGCATTTT | CASIGRSEGNQPQHF
TRBJ2-2 | . | TRBV6-5 | . | TGTGCCAGCAGTTACACTGTGATGACCGGGGAGCTGTTTTTT | CASSYTVMTGELFF
TRBJ1-4 | . | TRBV5-1 | . | TGCGCCAGCAGCTTTGGGGAAGCAACTAATGAAAAACTGTTTTTT | CASSFGEATNEKLFF
TRBJ1-1 | TRBD1 | TRBV6-1 | once | TGTGCCAGCAGTGACGGGACAGGGGGGGAAACTGAAGCTTTCTTT | CASSDGTGGETEAFF
TRBJ2-7 | . | TRBV19 | . | TGTGCCAGTAGTTCCTCGGCCAGGGTTTACGAGGTGCAGTACTTC | CASSSSARVYEVQYF
TRBJ1-6 | . | TRBV9 | . | TGTGCCAGCAGCCTATGGGACGGCGGGAATTCACCCCTCCACTTT | CASSLWDGGNSPLHF
TRBJ1-2 | . | TRBV18 | . | TGTGCCAGCTCACCACCGGCCGGCCGCTATGGCTACACCTTC | CASSPPAGRYGYTF
TRBJ2-1 | TRBD2 | TRBV7-6 | . | TGTGCCAGCAGTTACGGGAGGAATGAGCAGTTCTTC | CASSYGRNEQFF
TRBJ1-1 | TRBD1 | TRBV6-5 | . | TGTGCCAGCAGTTACCGGACAGGGCGAGGCACTGAAGCTTTCTTT | CASSYRTGRGTEAFF